This passage covers 6 T cell receptor beta chains from one sample sequenced in a study of T cell clonality in common variable immunodeficiency. Produced via immunoSEQ multiplex PCR; TCRdb's table is partial and in-frame only. The repertoire consists of about 52,000 clones, none detected only once. Sequencing used peripheral blood mononuclear cells. The receptors were gathered from a person between 18 and 70 years old in good health.

The covered CDR3 bases are TGTGCCAGCAGCTTATCAGGGACTGAA. It specifies CASSLSGTE. The whole CDR3 is CASSLSGTEAFF. The rearrangement joins TRBV7-9 to TRBJ1-1, with TRBD1 as a possible D gene (5 bases). The CDR3 end is not reached by the read, which stops 3 residues before it; the germline J gene fills it in. This CDR3 is 12 amino acids long. V gave up 2 bases and J gave up 5 bases, with 6 bases separating them. Germline CDR1 is SEHNR and CDR2 is FQNEAQ (reference sequence).

On this clone itself: One end of the junction varies from germline; a read error may be responsible. Sequencing ends 3 residues short of the CDR3 end; the germline J gene provides the rest. The gene calls are TRBV7-7 and TRBJ2-1, with 11 positions matching TRBD2. The CDR3 length is 15 residues. Germline values: CDR1 SSHAT, CDR2 FNYEAQ (reference sequence). The chain's CDR3 is CASSGGTSGYNEQFF. The sequenced CDR3 bases are TGTGCTAGCAGCGGGGGGACTAGCGGTTACAATGAG. Complete variable domain (other parts from reference TRBV7-7 and TRBJ2-1): GAGVSQSPRYKVTKRGQDVTLRCDPISSHATLYWYQQALGQGPEFLTYFNYEAQPDKSGLPSDRFSAERPEGSISTLTIQRTEQRDSAMYRCASSGGTSGYNEQFFGPGTRLTVL.

Details on this clone: The read terminates 3 residues ahead of where the CDR3 ends, so the germline J gene completes it. The genes are TRBV11-2 and TRBJ2-5; TRBD2 aligns across 8 bases. The CDR3 loop spans 15 amino acids. The germline V gene has CDR1 SGHAT and CDR2 FQNNGV. Germline trimming cut 5 bases from V and 5 bases from J; bases unmatched to any gene: 10. The part of the CDR3 DNA that was read is TGTGCCAGCAGCCCGTCAGCGGGGGCGGCGGAGACC. Translated, it gives CASSPSAGAAET. From start to end, the CDR3 is CASSPSAGAAETQYF.

This clone was counted ten times or more. A junction boundary mismatches the germline segment, possibly from a read error. The CDR3 extends 3 residues past the end of the read, so its final part is completed from the germline J gene. The V gene is TRBV4-2, the J gene TRBJ2-1; possible D gene TRBD2, 6 bases. CDR3 size: 16 residues. Germline V gives CDR1 LGHNA, CDR2 YNFKEQ. The CDR3 DNA, read in part, is TGCGCCAGCAGCCACGGCGGGGAAAGCTCCTACAATGAG. Protein: CASSHGGESSYNE. The complete CDR3 protein is CASSHGGESSYNEQFF.

This clone was recorded a few times. This clone may be a read error of a much larger clone one base away. The read ends 3 residues before the CDR3 terminus; that terminus is restored from the germline J gene. V is TRBV5-1 and J is TRBJ2-2, with 9 bases aligning to TRBD1. The CDR3 spans 16 residues. Germline loops: CDR1 SGHRS, CDR2 YFSETQ. The part of the CDR3 DNA that was read is TGCGCCAGCGGAAGAGGTGTGACAGGGGGTTTAGAAAAG. Its translation is CASGRGVTGGLEK. The entire CDR3 protein is CASGRGVTGGLEKLFF.

This clone was counted at least ten times. Coverage ceases 3 residues before the CDR3 finishes, and the germline J gene fills in the end. V and J are TRBV5-1 and TRBJ2-7; 7 bases agree with TRBD2. In germline, CDR1 is SGHRS, CDR2 YFSETQ. V lost 7 bases and J lost 2; bases outside the gene matches: 12. CDR3 length: 15 amino acids. The CDR3 DNA, read in part, is TGCGCCAGCTTCGTGGGCCTCGGGGGGACCTACGAG. This gives the protein CASFVGLGGTYE. The whole CDR3 reads CASFVGLGGTYEQYF.